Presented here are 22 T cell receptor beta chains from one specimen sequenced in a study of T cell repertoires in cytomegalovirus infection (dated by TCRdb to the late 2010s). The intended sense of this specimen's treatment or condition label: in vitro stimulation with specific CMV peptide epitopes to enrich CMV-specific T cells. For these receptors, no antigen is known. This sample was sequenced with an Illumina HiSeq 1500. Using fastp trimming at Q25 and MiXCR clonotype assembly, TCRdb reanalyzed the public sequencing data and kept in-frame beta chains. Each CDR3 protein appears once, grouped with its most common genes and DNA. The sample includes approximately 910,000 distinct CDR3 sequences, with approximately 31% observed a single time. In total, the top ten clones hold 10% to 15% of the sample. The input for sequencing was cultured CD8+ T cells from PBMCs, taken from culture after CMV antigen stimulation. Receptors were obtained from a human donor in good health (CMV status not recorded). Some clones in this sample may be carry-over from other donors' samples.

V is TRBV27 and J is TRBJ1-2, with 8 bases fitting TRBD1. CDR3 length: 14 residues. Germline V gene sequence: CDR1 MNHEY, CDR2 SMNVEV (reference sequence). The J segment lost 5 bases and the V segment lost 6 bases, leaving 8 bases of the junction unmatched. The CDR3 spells CASSHQGAGYGYTF. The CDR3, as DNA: TGTGCCAGCAGCCACCAGGGGGCGGGATATGGCTACACCTTC.

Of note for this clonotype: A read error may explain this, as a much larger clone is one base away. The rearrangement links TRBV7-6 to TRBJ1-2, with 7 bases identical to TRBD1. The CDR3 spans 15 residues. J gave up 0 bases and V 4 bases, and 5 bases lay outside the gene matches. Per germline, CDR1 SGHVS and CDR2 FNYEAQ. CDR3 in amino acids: CASSYHRGPNYGYTF. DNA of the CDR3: TGTGCCAGCAGCTATCACAGGGGCCCTAACTATGGCTACACCTTC. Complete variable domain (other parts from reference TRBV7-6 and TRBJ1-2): GAGVSQSPRYKVTKRGQDVALRCDPISGHVSLYWYRQALGQGPEFLTYFNYEAQQDKSGLPNDRFSAERPEGSISTLTIQRTEQRDSAMYRCASSYHRGPNYGYTFGSGTRLTVV.

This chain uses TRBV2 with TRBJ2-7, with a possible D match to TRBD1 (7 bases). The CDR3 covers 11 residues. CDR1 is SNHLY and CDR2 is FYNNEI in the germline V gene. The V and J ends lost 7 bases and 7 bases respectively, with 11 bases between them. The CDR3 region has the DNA TGTGCCAGCACCCCAGGGGGGGAGCAGTACTTC. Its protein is CASTPGGEQYF.

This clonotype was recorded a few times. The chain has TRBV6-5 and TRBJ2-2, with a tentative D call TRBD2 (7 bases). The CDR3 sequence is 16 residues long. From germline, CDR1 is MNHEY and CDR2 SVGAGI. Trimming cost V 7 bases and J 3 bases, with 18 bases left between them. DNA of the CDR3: TGTGCCAGCACCCCTTTGGGGGGGGCGCACACCGGGGAGCTGTTTTTT. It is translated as CASTPLGGAHTGELFF.

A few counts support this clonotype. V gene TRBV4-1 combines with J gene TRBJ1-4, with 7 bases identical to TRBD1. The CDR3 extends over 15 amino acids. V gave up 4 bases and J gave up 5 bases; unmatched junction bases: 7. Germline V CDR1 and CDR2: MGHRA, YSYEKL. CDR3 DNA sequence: TGCGCCAGCAGCCTTTGGGGACAGCTAAATGAAAAACTGTTTTTT. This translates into CASSLWGQLNEKLFF.

The CDR3: CAGRPQGYTEAFF. The DNA for the CDR3 is TGTGCCGGACGGCCACAGGGGTACACTGAAGCTTTCTTT. The rearrangement links TRBV28 to TRBJ1-1; 7 bases align to TRBD1. V dropped 11 bases and J dropped 3; count of bases not matched to a gene: 9. The germline gives CDR1 MDHEN, CDR2 SYDVKM. The CDR3 is 13 residues long.

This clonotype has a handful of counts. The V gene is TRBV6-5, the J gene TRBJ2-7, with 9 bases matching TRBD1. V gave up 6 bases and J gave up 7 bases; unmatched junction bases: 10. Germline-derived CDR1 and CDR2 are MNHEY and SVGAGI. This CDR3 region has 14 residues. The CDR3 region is CASRPGTGRDEQYF. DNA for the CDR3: TGTGCCAGCAGACCCGGGACAGGGAGAGATGAGCAGTACTTC.

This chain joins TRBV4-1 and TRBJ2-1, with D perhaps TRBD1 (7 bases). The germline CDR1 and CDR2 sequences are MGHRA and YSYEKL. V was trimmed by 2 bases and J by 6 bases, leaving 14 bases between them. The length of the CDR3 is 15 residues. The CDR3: CASSQIPRGVNEQFF. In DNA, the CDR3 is TGCGCCAGCAGCCAAATACCCAGGGGGGTCAATGAGCAGTTCTTC.

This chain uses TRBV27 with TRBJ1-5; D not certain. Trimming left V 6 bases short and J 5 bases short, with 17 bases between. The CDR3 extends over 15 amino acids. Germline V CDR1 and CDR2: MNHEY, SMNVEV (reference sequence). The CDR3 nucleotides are TGTGCCAGCAGCGATAGAGGCTTACTCGATCAGCCCCAGCATTTT. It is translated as CASSDRGLLDQPQHF.

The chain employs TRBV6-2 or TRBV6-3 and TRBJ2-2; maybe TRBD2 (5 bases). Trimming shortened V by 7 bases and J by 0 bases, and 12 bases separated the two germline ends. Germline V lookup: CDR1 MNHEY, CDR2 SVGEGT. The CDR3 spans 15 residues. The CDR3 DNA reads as TGTGCCAGCACCGGACTGGGCCCGAACACCGGGGAGCTGTTTTTT. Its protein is CASTGLGPNTGELFF.

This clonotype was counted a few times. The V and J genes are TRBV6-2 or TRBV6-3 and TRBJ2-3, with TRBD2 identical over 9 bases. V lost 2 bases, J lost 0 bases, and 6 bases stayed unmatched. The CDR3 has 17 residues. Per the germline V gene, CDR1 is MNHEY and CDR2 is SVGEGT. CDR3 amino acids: CASSYGLASTSTDTQYF. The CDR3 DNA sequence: TGTGCCAGCAGTTACGGACTAGCGAGCACTAGCACAGATACGCAGTATTTT.

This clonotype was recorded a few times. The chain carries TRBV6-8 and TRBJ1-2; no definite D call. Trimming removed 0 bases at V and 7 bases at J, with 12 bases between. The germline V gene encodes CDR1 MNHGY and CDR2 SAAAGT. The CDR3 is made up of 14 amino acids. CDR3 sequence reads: CASSYSPASRGYTF. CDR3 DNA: TGTGCCAGCAGTTACTCGCCGGCGTCTCGTGGCTACACCTTC.

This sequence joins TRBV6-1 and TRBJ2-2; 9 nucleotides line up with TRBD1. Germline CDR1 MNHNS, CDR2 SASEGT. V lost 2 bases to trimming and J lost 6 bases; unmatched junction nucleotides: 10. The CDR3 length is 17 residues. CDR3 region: CASSEWGQGEHPGELFF. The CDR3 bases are TGTGCCAGCAGTGAATGGGGACAGGGAGAACACCCCGGGGAGCTGTTTTTT.

In DNA, the CDR3 is TGCGCCAGCAGCCAATACCCTTATACGGACAGGGCAGTCGGCTACACCTTC. As protein: CASSQYPYTDRAVGYTF. The V call is TRBV4-1, the J call TRBJ1-2; 8 bases are a match to TRBD1. V shed 2 bases and J 8 bases; nucleotides not matched to a gene: 16. The CDR3 consists of 17 residues. In germline, CDR1 is MGHRA, CDR2 YSYEKL.

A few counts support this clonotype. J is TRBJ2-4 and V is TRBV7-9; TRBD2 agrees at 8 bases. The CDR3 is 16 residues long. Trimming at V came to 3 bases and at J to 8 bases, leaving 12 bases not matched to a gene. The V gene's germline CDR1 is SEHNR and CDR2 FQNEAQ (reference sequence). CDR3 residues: CASSLAGTRTQDIQYF. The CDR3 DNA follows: TGTGCCAGCAGCTTGGCCGGGACTAGGACCCAAGACATTCAGTACTTC.

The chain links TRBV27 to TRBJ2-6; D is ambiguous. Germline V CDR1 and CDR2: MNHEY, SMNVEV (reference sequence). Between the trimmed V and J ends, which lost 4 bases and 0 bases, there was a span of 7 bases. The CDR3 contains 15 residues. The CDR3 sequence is CASSSSHSGANVLTF. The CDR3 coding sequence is TGTGCCAGCAGTTCCTCCCACTCTGGGGCCAACGTCCTGACTTTC.

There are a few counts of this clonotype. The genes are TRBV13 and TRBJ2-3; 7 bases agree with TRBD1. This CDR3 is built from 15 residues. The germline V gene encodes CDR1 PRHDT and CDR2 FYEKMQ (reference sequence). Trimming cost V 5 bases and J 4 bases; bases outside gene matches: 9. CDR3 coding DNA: TGTGCCAGCAGCCCATCTGAGGGGGCCGCAGATACGCAGTATTTT. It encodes CASSPSEGAADTQYF.

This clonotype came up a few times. In DNA, the CDR3 is TGTGCCAGCAGCTTACTTCAGTCAAGCTCCTACAATGAGCAGTTCTTC. Protein: CASSLLQSSSYNEQFF. The V call is TRBV7-6, the J call TRBJ2-1; no clear D gene. CDR3 size: 16 residues. Germline V CDR1 and CDR2: SGHVS, FNYEAQ. V was clipped by 2 bases and J by 0 bases, with 11 bases between them.

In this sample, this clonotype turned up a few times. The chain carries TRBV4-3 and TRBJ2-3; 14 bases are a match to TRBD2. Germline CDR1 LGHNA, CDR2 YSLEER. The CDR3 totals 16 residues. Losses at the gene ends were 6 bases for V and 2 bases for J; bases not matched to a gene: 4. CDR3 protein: CASSKGLAGVTDTQYF. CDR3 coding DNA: TGCGCCAGCAGTAAGGGACTAGCGGGGGTCACAGATACGCAGTATTTT.

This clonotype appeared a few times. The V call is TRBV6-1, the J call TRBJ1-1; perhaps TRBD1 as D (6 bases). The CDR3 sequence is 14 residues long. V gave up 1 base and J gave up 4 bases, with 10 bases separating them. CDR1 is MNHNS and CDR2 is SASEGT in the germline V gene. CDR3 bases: TGTGCCAGCAGTGAAGTACAGGGAGGCACTGAAGCTTTCTTT. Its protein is CASSEVQGGTEAFF.

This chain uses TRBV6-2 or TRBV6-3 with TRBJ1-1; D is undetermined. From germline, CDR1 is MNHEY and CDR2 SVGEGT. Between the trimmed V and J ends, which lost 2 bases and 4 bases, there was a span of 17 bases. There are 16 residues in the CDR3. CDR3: CASSYPPRMGTTEAFF. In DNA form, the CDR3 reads TGTGCCAGCAGTTACCCTCCGAGGATGGGTACCACTGAAGCTTTCTTT.

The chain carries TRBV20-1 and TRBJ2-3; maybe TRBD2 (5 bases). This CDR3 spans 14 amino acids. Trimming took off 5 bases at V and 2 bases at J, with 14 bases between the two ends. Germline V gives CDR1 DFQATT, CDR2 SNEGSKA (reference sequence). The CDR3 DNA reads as TGCAGTGCTTCTCTGCAGGAGGTCACAGATACGCAGTATTTT. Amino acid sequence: CSASLQEVTDTQYF.